The 20 T cell receptor beta chains reported below all come from one sample, sequenced in a study of cytomegalovirus exposure and HLA in healthy donors. Assay used: immunoSEQ multiplex PCR; TCRdb lists only in-frame clones, some missing. The table includes more than 120,000 clones, around nine tenths detected once. Sequenced sample: PBMCs. These receptors were collected from a man aged 18 to 30 in good health and CMV-seropositive.

This clone was counted a single time. This chain uses TRBV27 with TRBJ1-5; a possible D gene is TRBD1 (5 bases). The CDR3 runs 15 residues. V lost 5 bases to trimming and J lost 2 bases, with 13 bases between them. From germline, CDR1 is MNHEY and CDR2 SMNVEV (reference sequence). DNA for the CDR3: TGTGCCAGCAGTCCCGGAGGGGTTCGCAATCAGCCCCAGCATTTT. Its translation: CASSPGGVRNQPQHF.

V and J are TRBV7-8 and TRBJ2-3; the D gene is possibly TRBD2 (5 bases). Germline V gives CDR1 SGHVS, CDR2 FQNEAQ. CDR3 length: 18 residues. Trimming cost V 2 bases and J 6 bases, with 24 bases left between them. CDR3 sequence reads: CASSLSAVGWVGTDTQYF. Written as DNA, the CDR3 is TGTGCCAGCAGCTTATCAGCGGTAGGGTGGGTCGGAACGGATACGCAGTATTTT.

This chain joins TRBV10-3 and TRBJ2-4, with a tentative D call TRBD2 (7 bases). The CDR3 is made up of 12 amino acids. V lost 6 bases, J lost 6 bases, and 9 bases lay in between. From germline, CDR1 is ENHRY and CDR2 SYGVKD. The CDR3 coding sequence is TGTGCCATCAGCGGGGGGCGAAACATTCAGTACTTC. This encodes CAISGGRNIQYF.

V gene TRBV7-9 combines with J gene TRBJ2-3; D remains ambiguous. V shed 5 bases and J shed 1 base, with 16 bases lying between them. Germline CDR1 and CDR2: SEHNR and FQNEAQ (reference sequence). The CDR3 spans 16 residues. CDR3 amino acids: CASSPMEKEGTDTQYF. The DNA for the CDR3 is TGTGCCAGCAGCCCCATGGAGAAAGAGGGCACAGATACGCAGTATTTT.

The chain joins TRBV29-1 to TRBJ2-3; 7 bases are a match to TRBD2. Germline CDR1 is SQVTM and CDR2 is ANQGSEA. This CDR3 spans 11 amino acids. The CDR3 sequence is CSGGRGATQYF. DNA for the CDR3: TGCTCGGGAGGTAGGGGCGCTACGCAGTATTTT.

The V call is TRBV4-1, the J call TRBJ2-7; D remains ambiguous. This CDR3 region has 15 residues. The V end was cut by 7 bases, the J end by 3 bases, with 19 bases between. CDR1 is MGHRA, CDR2 YSYEKL, per germline. The CDR3 spells CASTAEIAENYEQYF. The CDR3 nucleotides are TGCGCCAGCACCGCTGAGATAGCAGAGAACTACGAGCAGTACTTC.

V gene TRBV18 combines with J gene TRBJ1-1; D unresolved. Trimming pared 3 bases from V and 5 bases from J, leaving 4 bases between. This CDR3 comprises 11 residues. CDR1 is KGHSH and CDR2 is LQKENI in the germline V gene. CDR3 nucleotide sequence: TGTGCCAGCTCACCGGCTACTGAAGCTTTCTTT. Translation gives CASSPATEAFF. Full variable domain (outside the CDR3, taken from reference TRBV18 and TRBJ1-1): NAGVMQNPRHLVRRRGQEARLRCSPMKGHSHVYWYRQLPEEGLKFMVYLQKENIIDESGMPKERFSAEFPKEGPSILRIQQVVRGDSAAYFCASSPATEAFFGQGTRLTVV.

The gene calls are TRBV10-3 and TRBJ1-1, with 10 positions matching TRBD1. The CDR3 is 13 residues long. The V segment lost 6 bases and the J segment 5 bases; nucleotides outside the gene matches: 3. Germline values: CDR1 ENHRY, CDR2 SYGVKD. This CDR3 reads CAIRTGGLTEAFF. The CDR3 nucleotides read TGTGCCATCAGGACAGGGGGCCTGACTGAAGCTTTCTTT.

The gene calls are TRBV29-1 and TRBJ1-6, with D hard to call. In germline, CDR1 is SQVTM, CDR2 ANQGSEA. CDR3 length equals 13 residues. The V end was cut by 6 bases, the J end by 0 bases, with 6 bases between. The CDR3, as DNA: TGCAGCGTGTTATACTCCTATAATTCACCCCTCCACTTT. Its protein is CSVLYSYNSPLHF. Full variable domain (missing parts from reference TRBV29-1 and TRBJ1-6): SAVISQKPSRDICQRGTSLTIQCQVDSQVTMMFWYRQQPGQSLTLIATANQGSEATYESGFVIDKFPISRPNLTFSTLTVSNMSPEDSSIYLCSVLYSYNSPLHFGNGTRLTVT.

The chain couples TRBV19 to TRBJ2-7, with TRBD2 as a possible D gene (5 bases). CDR1 and CDR2 (germline): LNHDA, SQIVND (reference sequence). V lost 2 bases and J 3 bases, leaving 11 bases between the germline ends. The length of the CDR3 is 14 residues. CDR3 in DNA: TGTGCCAGTAGTATAAGAGGGCTGCGCTACGAGCAGTACTTC. The encoded protein is CASSIRGLRYEQYF.

This clone came up a few times. The V gene is TRBV5-5, the J gene TRBJ2-2; 7 bases align to TRBD1. Germline V gene data show CDR1 as SGHKS and CDR2 as YYEKEE (reference sequence). V trimming: 5 bases; J trimming: 3 bases; junction bases outside the gene matches: 7. The CDR3 contains 15 residues. CDR3 DNA sequence: TGTGCCAGCAGTCGCCGGGACAGAGACACCGGGGAGCTGTTTTTT. Its protein product is CASSRRDRDTGELFF.

The chain carries TRBV25-1 and TRBJ2-7; unclear D gene. Trimming left V 1 base short and J 2 bases short, with 9 bases between. Germline-derived CDR1 and CDR2 are MGHDK and SYGVNS. The CDR3 has 14 amino acids. The CDR3 bases are TGTGCCAGCAGTGAATCGGGTCCGACCTACGAGCAGTACTTC. It yields the protein CASSESGPTYEQYF.

The chain joins TRBV2 to TRBJ1-3; D not certain. Looked up from germline, CDR1 is SNHLY and CDR2 is FYNNEI. The CDR3 totals 14 residues. V was pared by 3 bases and J by 9 bases, with 15 bases between. The CDR3 protein is CASSDRGTRGTIYF. The CDR3 DNA reads TGTGCCAGCAGTGACCGGGGTACCCGAGGCACCATATATTTT.

This CDR3 reads CASSRQGWITNEKLFF. For the CDR3, the DNA is TGTGCCAGCAGCCGACAGGGATGGATAACTAATGAAAAACTGTTTTTT. This chain joins TRBV9 and TRBJ1-4; 7 positions match TRBD1. This CDR3 spans 16 amino acids. After removal of 4 bases from V and 1 base from J, the junction contained 7 bases not matched to a gene. Germline V gene data show CDR1 as SGDLS and CDR2 as YYNGEE.

J is TRBJ1-1 and V is TRBV11-2; possibly TRBD1 for D (5 bases). V dropped 2 bases and J dropped 6 bases, with 13 bases sitting between them. CDR3 length: 14 amino acids. Germline V gene data show CDR1 as SGHAT and CDR2 as FQNNGV. CDR3 bases: TGTGCCAGCAGCTTAAACACCCTAGGGGCTGAAGCTTTCTTT. This sequence encodes CASSLNTLGAEAFF.

V and J are TRBV30 and TRBJ2-7; D is unresolved. Germline CDR1 is GTSNPN and CDR2 is SVGIG (reference sequence). This CDR3 is built from 11 residues. V lost 0 bases, J lost 9 bases, and 9 bases lay in between. CDR3 nucleotides: TGTGCCTGGAGTGTACTGGAGTTGCAGTACTTC. Translation: CAWSVLELQYF.

The V gene is TRBV15, the J gene TRBJ2-1; 9 bases are shared with TRBD2. This CDR3 is 19 amino acids long. The germline CDR1 and CDR2 sequences are LNHNV and YYDKDF (reference sequence). Trimming at V came to 1 base and at J to 0 bases, leaving 10 bases not matched to a gene. The CDR3 DNA reads TGTGCCACCAGCAGAGGAGGGCTAGCGGGAATCGGCTCCTACAATGAGCAGTTCTTC. Translating gives CATSRGGLAGIGSYNEQFF.

The genes are TRBV5-1 and TRBJ2-5; D gene uncertain. Per germline, CDR1 SGHRS and CDR2 YFSETQ. The ends were cut back, 4 bases at V and 4 bases at J, with 5 bases in the middle. The length of the CDR3 is 11 residues. The CDR3 sequence: CASSPGETQYF. The CDR3 nucleotides read TGCGCCAGCAGCCCAGGAGAGACCCAGTACTTC.

This sequence joins TRBV7-6 and TRBJ2-1; 10 bases line up with TRBD1. V shed 3 bases and J 3 bases; nucleotides not matched to a gene: 2. The CDR3 runs to 15 residues. Germline-derived CDR1 and CDR2 are SGHVS and FNYEAQ. CDR3 region: CASSLWTGGYNEQFF. DNA of the CDR3: TGTGCCAGCAGCTTGTGGACAGGGGGCTACAATGAGCAGTTCTTC.

The chain recombines TRBV7-9 with TRBJ1-2; D is unresolved. This CDR3 spans 15 amino acids. Germline CDR1 and CDR2: SEHNR and FQNEAQ (reference sequence). The ends were cut back, 0 bases at V and 0 bases at J, with 8 bases in the middle. CDR3 amino acids: CASSLAGRANYGYTF. CDR3 DNA sequence: TGTGCCAGCAGCTTAGCAGGGCGGGCTAACTATGGCTACACCTTC.